This T cell receptor (beta chain) is from a study of cytomegalovirus exposure and HLA in healthy donors. 60 Vbeta and 13 Jbeta primers were used in PCR. TCRdb keeps only in-frame clones here, not all; method: immunoSEQ multiplex PCR. The table shows about 130,000 clones, with roughly 85% occurring only once. The CDR3 length is 17 residues. Germline CDR1 and CDR2: LNHNV and YYDKDF (reference sequence). Trimming cost V 3 bases and J 0 bases; bases outside gene matches: 8. Material for sequencing was PBMCs. The chain recombines TRBV15 with TRBJ2-1; TRBD2 matches 7 bases. This clonotype was sampled from a boy between 10 and 17 years old in good health and CMV-seronegative. CDR3 sequence reads: CATSRERGTGSYNEQFF. The CDR3 DNA is TGTGCCACCAGCAGGGAGCGGGGTACCGGCTCCTACAATGAGCAGTTCTTC.